This T cell receptor beta chain was recorded in a study of monozygotic twins with inflammatory bowel disease. TCRdb reanalyzed the 5' RACE reads, giving one entry per CDR3 protein sequence and no DNA. This sample's table reports 330,000 or so distinct CDR3 sequences. CDR1 is SQVTM and CDR2 is ANQGSEA in the germline V gene. The CDR3 extends over 14 amino acids. Isolation of total RNA was performed on whole blood, with no prior T cell sorting. The source material was blood. This clonotype was obtained from a human donor with ulcerative colitis or Crohn's disease, or a healthy co-twin of an affected twin (not recorded which). The rearrangement joins TRBV29-1 to TRBJ2-5; TCRdb's D gene call, TRBD1, goes unchecked for lack of DNA. CDR3 region: CSVHLGGPQETQYF.